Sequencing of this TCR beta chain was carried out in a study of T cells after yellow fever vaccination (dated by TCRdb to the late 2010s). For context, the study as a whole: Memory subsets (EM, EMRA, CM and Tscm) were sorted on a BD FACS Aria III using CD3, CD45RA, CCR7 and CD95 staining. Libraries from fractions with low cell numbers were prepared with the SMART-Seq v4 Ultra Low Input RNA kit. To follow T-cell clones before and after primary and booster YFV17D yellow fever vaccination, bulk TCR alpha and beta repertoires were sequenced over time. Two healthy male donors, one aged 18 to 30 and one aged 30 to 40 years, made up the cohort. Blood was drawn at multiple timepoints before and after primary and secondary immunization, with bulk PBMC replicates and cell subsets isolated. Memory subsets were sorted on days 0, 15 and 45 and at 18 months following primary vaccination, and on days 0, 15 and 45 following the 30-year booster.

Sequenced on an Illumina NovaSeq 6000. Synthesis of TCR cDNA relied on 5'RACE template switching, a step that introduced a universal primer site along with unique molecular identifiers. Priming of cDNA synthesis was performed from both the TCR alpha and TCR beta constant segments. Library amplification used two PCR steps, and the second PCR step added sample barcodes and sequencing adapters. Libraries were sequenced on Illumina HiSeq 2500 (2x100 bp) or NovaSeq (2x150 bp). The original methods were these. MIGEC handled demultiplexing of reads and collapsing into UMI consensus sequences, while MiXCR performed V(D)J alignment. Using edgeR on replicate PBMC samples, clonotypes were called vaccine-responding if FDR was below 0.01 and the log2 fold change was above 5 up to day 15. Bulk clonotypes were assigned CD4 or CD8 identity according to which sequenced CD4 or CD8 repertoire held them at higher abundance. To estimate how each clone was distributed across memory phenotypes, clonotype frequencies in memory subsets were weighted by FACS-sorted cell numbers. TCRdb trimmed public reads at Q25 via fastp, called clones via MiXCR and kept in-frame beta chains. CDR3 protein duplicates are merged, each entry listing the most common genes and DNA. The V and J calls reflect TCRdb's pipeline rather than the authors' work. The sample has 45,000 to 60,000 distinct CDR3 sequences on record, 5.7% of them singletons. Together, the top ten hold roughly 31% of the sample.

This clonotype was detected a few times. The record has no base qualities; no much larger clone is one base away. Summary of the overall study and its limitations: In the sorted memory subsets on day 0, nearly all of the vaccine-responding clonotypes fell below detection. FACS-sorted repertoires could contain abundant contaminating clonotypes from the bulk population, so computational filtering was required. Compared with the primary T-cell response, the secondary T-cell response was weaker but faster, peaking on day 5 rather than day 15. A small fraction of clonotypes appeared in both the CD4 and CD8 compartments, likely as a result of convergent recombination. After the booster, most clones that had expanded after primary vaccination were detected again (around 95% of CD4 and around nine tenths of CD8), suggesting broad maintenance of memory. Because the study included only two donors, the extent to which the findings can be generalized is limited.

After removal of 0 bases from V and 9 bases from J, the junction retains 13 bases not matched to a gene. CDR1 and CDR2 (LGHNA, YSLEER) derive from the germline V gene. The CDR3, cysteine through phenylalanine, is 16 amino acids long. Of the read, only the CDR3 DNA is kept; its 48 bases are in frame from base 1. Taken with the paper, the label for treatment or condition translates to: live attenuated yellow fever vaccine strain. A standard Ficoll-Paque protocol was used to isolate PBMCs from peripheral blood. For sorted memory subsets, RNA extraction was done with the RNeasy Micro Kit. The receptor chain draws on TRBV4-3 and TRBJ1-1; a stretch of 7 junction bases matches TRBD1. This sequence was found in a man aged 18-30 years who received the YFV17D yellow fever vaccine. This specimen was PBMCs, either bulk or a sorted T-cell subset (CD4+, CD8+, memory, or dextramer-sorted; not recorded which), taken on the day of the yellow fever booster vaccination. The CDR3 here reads CASSQDQGQLRDKAFF. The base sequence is TGCGCCAGCAGCCAAGACCAGGGACAGCTAAGGGATAAAGCTTTCTTT.